This is a list of T cell receptor beta chains from one sample in a study of cytomegalovirus exposure and HLA in healthy donors. Clones were read by immunoSEQ multiplex PCR, and TCRdb kept only the in-frame ones, dropping some. The sample holds about 200,000 clones, around 77% seen once. The sequenced sample was PBMCs. These receptors were taken from a woman aged 25 to 45 in good health and CMV-seronegative. Each CDR3 is given with its conserved first and last residue. A D gene is named only where the DNA matches it firmly.

j_gene,v_gene,d_gene,CDR3nt,CDR3aa
TRBJ2-1,TRBV7-9,TRBD2,TGTGCCAGCAGCTTAGCGCTCGGACTAGCGGGAGTATCCTACAATGAGCAGTTCTTC,CASSLALGLAGVSYNEQFF
TRBJ1-1,TRBV2,NA,TGTGCCAGCAGTGAAAGGCCCGGGTGGGACACTGAAGCTTTCTTT,CASSERPGWDTEAFF
TRBJ2-3,TRBV4-1,NA,TGCGCCAGCAGCCTAAGCTTTACTAGCACAGATACGCAGTATTTT,CASSLSFTSTDTQYF
TRBJ1-1,TRBV6-1,NA,TGTGCCAGCAGTGACCAGACAGGGAACACTGAAGCTTTCTTT,CASSDQTGNTEAFF
TRBJ1-2,TRBV28,NA,TGTGCCAGCAGTTGGGCGCAGGGTAATGGCTACACCTTC,CASSWAQGNGYTF
TRBJ2-1,TRBV4-1,NA,TGCGCCAGCAGCCAAGATCCGACTAGCTACAATGAGCAGTTCTTC,CASSQDPTSYNEQFF
TRBJ2-7,TRBV5-1,TRBD2,TGCGCCAGCAGCTTGGTGGCTAGCGGTCCCCCCTACGAGCAGTACTTC,CASSLVASGPPYEQYF
TRBJ2-7,TRBV18,TRBD1,TGTGCCAGCTCACCACAAGGGACAGGTAACGAGCAGTACTTC,CASSPQGTGNEQYF
TRBJ1-1,TRBV15,NA,TGTGCCACCAGCAGAGTTGCCGCTGCGGGGGACACTGAAGCTTTCTTT,CATSRVAAAGDTEAFF
TRBJ2-7,TRBV18,NA,TGTGCCAGCTCACCACCGAGCAGCGTCGTGCAGCAGTACTTC,CASSPPSSVVQQYF
TRBJ2-5,TRBV18,TRBD2,TGTGCCAGCTCACCGACTAGCGGGGCCCAAGAGACCCAGTACTTC,CASSPTSGAQETQYF